The 11 T cell receptor beta chains below were found in one sample sequenced in a study of patients and donors after allogeneic stem cell transplantation. TCRdb redid the calling of the RT-PCR reads with MiXCR, one entry per CDR3 protein. The data contain 65,000 to 80,000 distinct CDR3 sequences, roughly 29% of them singletons. The sequencing input was blood, either unsorted or a sorted T cell fraction (not recorded which). These receptors came from a human donor who was either an allogeneic HSCT recipient or a stem cell or donor lymphocyte infusion donor (not recorded which). It is not recorded whose cells these are; they may come from a transplant donor.

The chain has TRBV5-1 and TRBJ1-1; tentatively, D is TRBD1 (6 bases). CDR3 length equals 14 residues. V was clipped by 4 bases and J by 5 bases, with 15 bases between them. CDR1 SGHRS and CDR2 YFSETQ come from the germline V gene. CDR3 residues: CASSPQGVDTEAFF. The CDR3 coding sequence is TGCGCCAGCAGCCCACAGGGCGTTGATACTGAAGCTTTCTTT.

This clonotype was recorded many times. This sequence joins TRBV2 and TRBJ1-2; no definite D call. V was shortened by 0 bases and J by 5 bases, with 16 bases between the two germline ends. CDR1 is SNHLY, CDR2 FYNNEI, per germline. CDR3 length: 16 amino acids. The CDR3 protein is CASSEARASGHYGYTF. CDR3 nucleotides: TGTGCCAGCAGTGAAGCACGGGCCAGCGGGCATTATGGCTACACCTTC.

This clonotype was found a few times. The chain links TRBV5-1 to TRBJ1-1; TRBD1 might be the D (6 bases). The CDR3 runs to 16 residues. V lost 0 bases, J lost 2 bases, and 14 bases lay in between. Germline loops: CDR1 SGHRS, CDR2 YFSETQ. CDR3 nucleotide sequence: TGCGCCAGCAGCTTGGCCGCGGCCAGGGGAAACACTGAAGCTTTCTTT. Residues: CASSLAAARGNTEAFF.

The J gene is TRBJ1-5, the V gene TRBV12-3 or TRBV12-4; D gene unclear. The CDR3 runs to 14 residues. The V end lost 2 bases, the J end lost 3 bases, and 8 bases lay between the germline ends. CDR3 nucleotides: TGTGCCAGCAGTTTATGGGAGGACAATCAGCCCCAGCATTTT. Translated: CASSLWEDNQPQHF.

This clonotype was picked up a small number of times. The V and J genes are TRBV5-1 and TRBJ2-2, with a possible D match to TRBD2 (6 bases). The CDR3 runs to 14 residues. Trimming left V 2 bases short and J 4 bases short, with 9 bases between. The germline V gene encodes CDR1 SGHRS and CDR2 YFSETQ. The CDR3 DNA reads TGCGCCAGCAGCTTCAGCGGGTTCACCGGGGAGCTGTTTTTT. As protein: CASSFSGFTGELFF.

The table lists this clonotype with a few counts. The J gene is TRBJ2-3, the V gene TRBV12-3 or TRBV12-4; 9 bases map to TRBD1. With V trimmed by 7 bases and J by 6 bases, 11 bases remained unmatched. The CDR3 length is 15 residues. The CDR3 region is CASNPDRGFVDTQYF. CDR3 DNA sequence: TGTGCCAGCAACCCGGACAGGGGTTTCGTGGATACGCAGTATTTT.

This clonotype has a handful of counts. The chain carries TRBV12-3 or TRBV12-4 and TRBJ2-7; maybe TRBD1 (6 bases). This CDR3 has 12 amino acids. The V gene lost 5 bases and the J gene lost 3 bases, with 8 bases spanning the gap. In DNA, the CDR3 is TGTGCCAGCAGTGGGGGCAGCTACGAGCAGTACTTC. It is translated as CASSGGSYEQYF.

This clonotype showed up many times. This chain connects TRBV10-3 to TRBJ1-1; D gene uncertain. The CDR3 runs 14 residues. V was trimmed by 2 bases and J by 1 base, leaving 8 bases between them. Germline loops: CDR1 ENHRY, CDR2 SYGVKD. The CDR3 DNA reads as TGTGCCATCAGTGAGGGGGTATCGAACACTGAAGCTTTCTTT. It encodes CAISEGVSNTEAFF.

The sample holds a few counts of this clonotype. The genes are TRBV20-1 and TRBJ1-1; D is unresolved. This CDR3 region has 15 residues. Germline assignment: CDR1 DFQATT and CDR2 SNEGSKA (reference sequence). The V end was cut by 0 bases, the J end by 3 bases, with 14 bases between. The CDR3 DNA is TGCAGTGCTAGAGATGGAGGTCAGCTGGACACTGAAGCTTTCTTT. It translates to CSARDGGQLDTEAFF.

The chain employs TRBV7-2 and TRBJ1-6; tentative D call: TRBD1 (5 bases). V lost 3 bases and J lost 11, with 17 bases in between. The CDR3 length is 15 residues. Looked up from germline, CDR1 is SGHTA and CDR2 is FQGNSA. The chain's CDR3 is CASSFNPAMGAPLHF. Here the CDR3 DNA reads TGTGCCAGCAGCTTCAATCCGGCGATGGGGGCACCCCTCCACTTT.

V gene TRBV20-1 combines with J gene TRBJ2-3; no clear D gene. From germline, CDR1 is DFQATT and CDR2 SNEGSKA (reference sequence). CDR3 length equals 14 residues. Trimming cost V 0 bases and J 2 bases, with 9 bases left between them. The CDR3 sequence: CSARDLKFTDTQYF. The CDR3 coding sequence is TGCAGTGCTAGAGATCTAAAGTTCACAGATACGCAGTATTTT.